This T cell receptor (beta chain) is from a study of a mutant IDH1 vaccine in newly diagnosed glioma. About the study: Treated patients, averaging around 40 years, were around 62% male and around 40% female.

Data came from immunoSEQ multiplex PCR; TCRdb stores just in-frame clones and leaves some out. Here the sample spans about 51,000 clones, 65% to 80% being singletons. Time point of the sample: baseline, week 1 (first vaccination visit). Sample treatment: pre-vaccination baseline after standard-of-care therapy. New WHO grade 3 or 4 IDH1-mutant, ATRX-lost astrocytomas were present in all donors. Notes on the study in general: Seemingly, pseudoprogression had no relation to changes in the top peripheral T cell clonotypes.

Regarding this clone: What it recognizes is unknown.

This CDR3 comprises 15 residues. V gave up 8 bases and J gave up 3 bases; unmatched junction bases: 9. Germline CDR1 is LNHDA and CDR2 is SQIVND (reference sequence). The gene calls are TRBV19 and TRBJ2-1; 8 bases match TRBD2. This TCR derives from a woman between 40 and 50 years old with glioma. Specimen: PBMCs, collected from a glioma patient treated with radiotherapy, temozolomide or both. The DNA for the CDR3 is TGTGCCAGTGTTCCTAATCGGGGGGGCTACAATGAGCAGTTCTTC. Protein: CASVPNRGGYNEQFF.